What follows are 22 T cell receptor beta chains derived from one specimen sequenced in a study of T-cell reconstitution after alpha-beta-depleted transplantation in children. This sample's TCRbeta library carried unique molecular identifier barcodes. TCRdb recomputed calls from the PCR reads with MiXCR, one row per CDR3 protein. Among a few hundred thousand distinct CDR3 sequences listed, 10% were seen once. The sequencing used PBMCs, collected before TCRalphabeta/CD19-depleted stem cell transplant. These receptors came from a boy under two years old with acute myeloid leukemia, due to receive a stem cell transplant.

In its sample, this clonotype was seen many times. V is TRBV6-2 or TRBV6-3 and J is TRBJ2-7, with TRBD1 as a possible D gene (6 bases). This CDR3 region has 15 residues. The V gene lost 6 bases and the J gene lost 2 bases, with 17 bases spanning the gap. Germline CDR1 reads MNHEY; CDR2 reads SVGEGT. CDR3 nucleotides: TGTGCCAGCAGCCCACAGGGAGTAGGGACCTACGAGCAGTACTTC. Translated, it gives CASSPQGVGTYEQYF.

This clonotype was detected many times. The chain combines TRBV28 with TRBJ2-3; 9 positions agree with TRBD2. Germline CDR1 reads MDHEN; CDR2 reads SYDVKM. This CDR3 spans 16 amino acids. V was pared by 5 bases and J by 0 bases, with 6 bases of the junction left unmatched. The CDR3 region is CASSGPSGTSTDTQYF. The DNA of the CDR3 is TGTGCCAGCAGTGGGCCTAGCGGGACTAGCACAGATACGCAGTATTTT.

There are many counts of this clonotype. This chain joins TRBV20-1 and TRBJ2-5, with D perhaps being TRBD1 or TRBD2 (6 bases each). The CDR3 extends over 15 amino acids. Germline lookup yields CDR1 DFQATT and CDR2 SNEGSKA (reference sequence). V dropped 0 bases and J dropped 1 base, with 12 bases sitting between them. The chain's CDR3 is CSARDEGGLQETQYF. Written as DNA, the CDR3 is TGCAGTGCTAGAGATGAGGGGGGCCTCCAAGAGACCCAGTACTTC.

This clonotype was seen repeatedly, ten times or more. The CDR3 loop is CASSLGQGVHEKLFF. The CDR3 DNA reads TGCGCCAGCAGCTTGGGACAGGGGGTACATGAAAAACTGTTTTTT. The gene calls are TRBV5-1 and TRBJ1-4; 9 bases line up with TRBD1. Per the germline V gene, CDR1 is SGHRS and CDR2 is YFSETQ. The CDR3 length is 15 residues. V dropped 0 bases and J dropped 6; count of bases not matched to a gene: 3.

This clonotype was seen a handful of times. V and J are TRBV28 and TRBJ2-7; D remains unclear. The CDR3 loop spans 13 amino acids. Deletions cut 5 bases from V and 4 bases from J, with 12 bases between. Germline CDR1 MDHEN, CDR2 SYDVKM. CDR3 amino acids: CASSHLERYEQYF. CDR3 sequence (DNA): TGTGCCAGCAGTCATTTGGAAAGATACGAGCAGTACTTC.

The chain links TRBV7-6 to TRBJ2-1, with a possible D match to TRBD1 (5 bases). CDR3 length equals 14 residues. Germline CDR1 and CDR2: SGHVS and FNYEAQ. Trimming left V 0 bases short and J 9 bases short, with 12 bases between. The chain's CDR3 is CASSLAGQWTEQFF. CDR3 bases: TGTGCCAGCAGCTTAGCGGGGCAGTGGACTGAGCAGTTCTTC.

This clonotype was seen a few times. The genes are TRBV20-1 and TRBJ2-1; 9 bases line up with TRBD2. In germline, CDR1 is DFQATT, CDR2 SNEGSKA (reference sequence). This CDR3 spans 15 amino acids. V trimming: 3 bases; J trimming: 2 bases; junction bases outside the gene matches: 5. This CDR3 reads CSASPGGRAYNEQFF. DNA for the CDR3: TGCAGTGCTAGTCCCGGCGGGAGGGCCTACAATGAGCAGTTCTTC.

At least ten counts were recorded for this clonotype. The J gene is TRBJ2-7, the V gene TRBV5-4, with D perhaps TRBD2 (5 bases). Trimming removed 3 bases at V and 10 bases at J, with 14 bases between. Germline loops: CDR1 SGHNT, CDR2 YYREEE (reference sequence). This CDR3 has 12 residues. CDR3 in DNA: TGTGCCAGCAGCTCGGGGTCGGACGCCCAGTACTTC. Its translation is CASSSGSDAQYF.

In this sample, this clonotype turned up a few times. The J gene is TRBJ2-7, the V gene TRBV3-1; 7 nucleotides agree with TRBD1. Germline V lookup: CDR1 LGHDT, CDR2 YNNKEL (reference sequence). J was trimmed by 2 bases and V by 4 bases; bases with no gene match: 5. CDR3 size: 14 residues. In DNA, the CDR3 is TGTGCCAGCAGCCCTCGGGGACAGACCTACGAGCAGTACTTC. This codes for CASSPRGQTYEQYF.

This clonotype was seen ten or more times. The chain uses TRBV20-1 and TRBJ2-1; 8 bases map to TRBD2. This CDR3 has 14 amino acids. The V gene's germline CDR1 is DFQATT and CDR2 SNEGSKA (reference sequence). The V gene end was trimmed by 3 bases and the J gene end by 6 bases; junction bases not matched to a gene: 7. CDR3 in DNA: TGCAGTGCTAGCAGCGGGACTAGACCCAATGAGCAGTTCTTC. Translated: CSASSGTRPNEQFF.

This clonotype was detected many times. The chain joins TRBV11-2 to TRBJ1-6, with D unresolved. The CDR3 sequence is 15 residues long. Germline CDR1 reads SGHAT; CDR2 reads FQNNGV. V gave up 5 bases and J gave up 0 bases, with 8 bases separating them. CDR3 bases: TGTGCCAGCAGCCCAGCGGGCTCCTATAATTCACCCCTCCACTTT. It encodes CASSPAGSYNSPLHF.

Notes on this clonotype: It may be a read error: a sequence one base away is much more abundant. This rearrangement joins TRBV6-1 to TRBJ1-1, with D possibly matching TRBD1 (6 bases). Germline CDR1 is MNHNS and CDR2 is SASEGT. Trimming shortened V by 4 bases and J by 7 bases, and 10 bases separated the two germline ends. The CDR3 is made up of 12 amino acids. CDR3 nucleotides: TGTGCCAGCAGTGGGACAGTGAATGAAGCTTTCTTT. This encodes CASSGTVNEAFF.

This clonotype came up many times. The chain employs TRBV5-1 and TRBJ2-3, with TRBD2 matching over 8 bases. This CDR3 region has 17 residues. J lost 2 bases, V lost 0 bases, and 8 bases had no gene match. CDR1 and CDR2 from the germline V gene are SGHRS and YFSETQ. The CDR3 DNA reads TGCGCCAGCAGCTTGGGCACTAGCGGAGTGGCCACAGATACGCAGTATTTT. Protein sequence: CASSLGTSGVATDTQYF. Filled out from reference TRBV5-1 and TRBJ2-3, the complete variable domain reads KAGVTQTPRYLIKTRGQQVTLSCSPISGHRSVSWYQQTPGQGLQFLFEYFSETQRNKGNFPGRFSGRQFSNSRSEMNVSTLELGDSALYLCASSLGTSGVATDTQYFGPGTRLTVL.

This clonotype was observed many times. Here the CDR3 reads CASRTGTGANNYGYTF. The CDR3 region has the DNA TGTGCCAGCAGAACCGGGACAGGGGCCAATAACTATGGCTACACCTTC. V is TRBV5-8 and J is TRBJ1-2; 10 positions agree with TRBD1. The CDR3 contains 16 residues. The V and J ends lost 5 bases and 1 base, in that order; junction bases with no gene match: 8. Germline V gene data show CDR1 as SGHTS and CDR2 as YDEGEE.

This clonotype was counted at least ten times. This chain connects TRBV5-1 to TRBJ2-7, with 7 bases aligning to TRBD1. The V segment lost 4 bases and the J segment 3 bases; nucleotides outside the gene matches: 7. Germline CDR1 reads SGHRS; CDR2 reads YFSETQ. This CDR3 has 14 residues. The CDR3 bases are TGCGCCAGCAGCCAGACGGGACAGAACTACGAGCAGTACTTC. Its protein is CASSQTGQNYEQYF.

As regards this clonotype: An end of the junction differs from the germline gene, which may be a read error. V gene TRBV4-1 combines with J gene TRBJ2-2; tentative D call: TRBD2 (7 bases). The CDR3 length is 17 residues. CDR1 and CDR2 from the germline V gene are MGHRA and YSYEKL. In DNA, the CDR3 is TGCTCCAGCAGCCAAGGGGGGACGGGAGGATACACCGGGGAGCTGTTTTTT. Amino acid sequence: CSSSQGGTGGYTGELFF.

This clonotype came up a few times. This rearrangement joins TRBV5-5 to TRBJ2-3; tentatively, D is TRBD1 or TRBD2 (5 bases each). This CDR3 has 17 residues. Trimming took 0 bases from V and 0 from J, leaving 14 bases between them. CDR1 is SGHKS, CDR2 YYEKEE, per germline (reference sequence). Here the CDR3 DNA reads TGTGCCAGCAGCTTGGGTCGGGGCCCGCTTAGCACAGATACGCAGTATTTT. It codes for CASSLGRGPLSTDTQYF. Combining the CDR3 with reference TRBV5-5 and TRBJ2-3 gives the whole variable domain DAGVTQSPTHLIKTRGQQVTLRCSPISGHKSVSWYQQVLGQGPQFIFQYYEKEERGRGNFPDRFSARQFPNYSSELNVNALLLGDSALYLCASSLGRGPLSTDTQYFGPGTRLTVL.

This clonotype was counted ten times or more. This chain links TRBV12-3 or TRBV12-4 with TRBJ2-3; D possibly corresponds to TRBD1 (6 bases). The ends were cut back, 7 bases at V and 1 base at J, with 18 bases in the middle. The CDR3 is made up of 16 amino acids. CDR3 in amino acids: CASTKRWTVRTDTQYF. Here the CDR3 DNA reads TGTGCCAGCACCAAGAGGTGGACAGTCCGCACAGATACGCAGTATTTT.

The table lists this clonotype with many counts. This rearrangement joins TRBV19 to TRBJ1-1; 8 nucleotides match TRBD1. The CDR3 spans 14 residues. Trimming cost V 5 bases and J 5 bases; bases outside gene matches: 7. The germline gives CDR1 LNHDA, CDR2 SQIVND (reference sequence). For the CDR3, the DNA is TGTGCCAGTAGTTTGGACAGGGAAAAGACTGAAGCTTTCTTT. This gives the protein CASSLDREKTEAFF.

This clonotype came up many times. The J gene is TRBJ2-1, the V gene TRBV3-1, with 15 positions matching TRBD2. CDR3 length: 17 residues. With V trimmed by 1 base and J by 7 bases, 5 bases remained unmatched. The germline CDR1 and CDR2 sequences are LGHDT and YNNKEL (reference sequence). The CDR3 region has the DNA TGTGCCAGCAGCCAAGTGGGGACTAGCGGGAGGCCGAATGAGCAGTTCTTC. Protein: CASSQVGTSGRPNEQFF.

J is TRBJ2-5 and V is TRBV5-1, with TRBD1 matching over 9 bases. The CDR3 has 16 residues. Germline CDR1 is SGHRS and CDR2 is YFSETQ. The J segment lost 2 bases and the V segment lost 4 bases, leaving 9 bases of the junction unmatched. CDR3 in DNA: TGCGCCAGCAGCACCGGGACAGGGACGATACAAGAGACCCAGTACTTC. It codes for CASSTGTGTIQETQYF.

This clonotype was found many times. The chain joins TRBV9 to TRBJ2-2; D is perhaps TRBD1 or TRBD2 (5 bases each). CDR1 SGDLS and CDR2 YYNGEE come from the germline V gene. The V gene lost 8 bases and the J gene lost 6 bases, with 17 bases spanning the gap. CDR3 size: 14 residues. CDR3: CASATWDVPGELFF. The CDR3 DNA sequence: TGTGCCAGTGCGACTTGGGACGTACCCGGGGAGCTGTTTTTT.